This TCR beta chain was profiled in a study of cytomegalovirus exposure and HLA in healthy donors. Turning to the study itself: Findings of an earlier analysis included over 95 million unique TCR beta sequences from roughly 190 million T cells. Study findings and constraints: Follow-up analysis found HLA locus-dependent TCR association rates, highest for DRB1 and lowest for HLA-C. In vitro assays verified that three CMV-associated chains recognized CMV antigens specifically. Presence/absence analyses assumed roughly uniform sequencing depth across donors, which may not hold.

Details on this clone: Its antigen is not identified.

Primers: 60 Vbeta forward and 13 Jbeta reverse. Assay used: immunoSEQ multiplex PCR; TCRdb lists only in-frame clones, some missing. The repertoire holds some 150,000 clones, with 79% as singletons. From germline, CDR1 is LNHDA and CDR2 SQIVND (reference sequence). The CDR3 runs 16 residues. J gave up 5 bases and V 4 bases, and 13 bases lay outside the gene matches. This TCR derives from a male donor in good health and CMV-seronegative. The sequenced material came from PBMCs. The J gene is TRBJ1-2, the V gene TRBV19; 7 bases are a match to TRBD1. In nucleotides, the CDR3 is TGTGCCAGTAGTACAGTGGGACAGCGGGTGGGATATGGCTACACCTTC. Residues: CASSTVGQRVGYGYTF.